These 20 T cell receptor beta chains share one sample of origin, sequenced in a study of CD8 T cells in ankylosing spondylitis. TCRdb redid the calling of the 5' RACE reads with MiXCR, one entry per CDR3 protein. In the table there are some 140,000 distinct CDR3 sequences, roughly 6.6% of which are singletons. Specimen: blood, either unsorted or a sorted T cell fraction (not recorded which). The source is a female donor with ankylosing spondylitis or in good health (not recorded which).

This clonotype was recorded many times. The rearrangement joins TRBV20-1 to TRBJ2-7; possibly TRBD2 for D (6 bases). Trimming removed 0 bases at V and 0 bases at J, with 12 bases between. CDR1 is DFQATT, CDR2 SNEGSKA, per germline (reference sequence). This CDR3 has 15 residues. CDR3 bases: TGCAGTGCTAGAGATGCCGGGGGAAGCTCCTACGAGCAGTACTTC. Amino acid sequence: CSARDAGGSSYEQYF.

This clonotype came up many times. The chain links TRBV7-2 to TRBJ1-1, with 10 bases identical to TRBD1. Looked up from germline, CDR1 is SGHTA and CDR2 is FQGNSA. With V trimmed by 4 bases and J by 5 bases, 10 bases remained unmatched. This CDR3 contains 16 residues. The CDR3 spells CASSSRQGAGKTEAFF. As DNA, the CDR3 is TGTGCCAGCAGCTCCAGACAGGGGGCAGGAAAGACTGAAGCTTTCTTT.

The sample holds many counts of this clonotype. V gene TRBV4-1 combines with J gene TRBJ1-6; tentatively, D is TRBD1 (5 bases). Germline V lookup: CDR1 MGHRA, CDR2 YSYEKL. The CDR3 sequence is 16 residues long. V dropped 1 base and J dropped 6 bases, with 13 bases sitting between them. The CDR3 DNA reads as TGCGCCAGCAGCCAAGCTTCAGGGATAGGTAATTCACCCCTCCACTTT. Its protein product is CASSQASGIGNSPLHF.

The sample holds one count of this clonotype. The chain couples TRBV2 to TRBJ1-1; D is possibly TRBD1 (5 bases). This CDR3 is 12 amino acids long. V was clipped by 4 bases and J by 5 bases, with 8 bases between them. The germline V gene encodes CDR1 SNHLY and CDR2 FYNNEI. In nucleotides, the CDR3 is TGTGCCAGCAGTGTGGGGGAGACTGAAGCTTTCTTT. Amino acid sequence: CASSVGETEAFF.

At least ten counts were recorded for this clonotype. The DNA for the CDR3 is TGTGCCAGCAGACCCAGGGGCGAACGGTCAAACGAAAAACTGTTTTTT. This codes for CASRPRGERSNEKLFF. The chain employs TRBV6-1 and TRBJ1-4; weak D call: TRBD1 (6 bases). Per the germline V gene, CDR1 is MNHNS and CDR2 is SASEGT. Trimming pared 6 bases from V and 8 bases from J, leaving 22 bases between. CDR3 length equals 16 residues.

This clonotype was seen ten or more times. The chain uses TRBV20-1 and TRBJ1-4, with D unclear. The CDR3 runs 14 residues. Trimming removed 3 bases from V and 1 base from J, with 9 bases in between. From germline, CDR1 is DFQATT and CDR2 SNEGSKA (reference sequence). CDR3 sequence: CSASLVETNEKLFF. Written as DNA, the CDR3 is TGCAGTGCTAGCCTGGTGGAAACTAATGAAAAACTGTTTTTT.

This clonotype was counted at least ten times. This chain joins TRBV7-6 and TRBJ2-5; 7 bases are shared with TRBD1. The ends lost 5 bases at V and 5 bases at J; junction bases unmatched: 11. The length of the CDR3 is 15 residues. Germline V gene lookup returns CDR1 SGHVS and CDR2 FNYEAQ. As DNA, the CDR3 is TGTGCCAGCAGCCCGATTAGACAGGGCTGGGAGACCCAGTACTTC. This translates into CASSPIRQGWETQYF.

This clonotype has a count of ten or more. The V gene is TRBV12-3 or TRBV12-4, the J gene TRBJ1-2; D is possibly TRBD1 (5 bases). The ends were cut back, 3 bases at V and 4 bases at J, with 9 bases in the middle. The CDR3 loop spans 13 amino acids. The CDR3 nucleotides read TGTGCCAGCAGTTTTTCCAGGGTCTATGGCTACACCTTC. Residues: CASSFSRVYGYTF.

This clonotype was seen a few times. The chain couples TRBV7-2 to TRBJ2-5; D is possibly TRBD1 (6 bases). Looked up from germline, CDR1 is SGHTA and CDR2 is FQGNSA. The CDR3 contains 13 residues. V was clipped by 3 bases and J by 4 bases, with 9 bases between them. Written as DNA, the CDR3 is TGTGCCAGCAGCTTTGGCAGGGGAGAGACCCAGTACTTC. Translation: CASSFGRGETQYF.

The J gene is TRBJ1-2, the V gene TRBV4-1; tentative D call: TRBD1 (5 bases). Germline V CDR1 and CDR2: MGHRA, YSYEKL. Trimming left V 4 bases short and J 0 bases short, with 12 bases between. The CDR3 has 15 residues. This CDR3 reads CASSPGGGANYGYTF. CDR3 sequence (DNA): TGCGCCAGCAGCCCCGGTGGGGGGGCTAACTATGGCTACACCTTC.

V is TRBV28 and J is TRBJ2-5; 10 bases agree with TRBD1. The V gene end was trimmed by 8 bases and the J gene end by 4 bases; junction bases not matched to a gene: 4. The CDR3 is 13 amino acids. CDR1 and CDR2 (germline): MDHEN, SYDVKM. CDR3 nucleotides: TGTGCCAGCGGGACAGGGGTGAGAGAGACCCAGTACTTC. Translation: CASGTGVRETQYF.

This clonotype is a singleton in its sample. A much larger clone differs by one base, so this may be a read error. The chain has TRBV4-1 and TRBJ1-1; no definite D call. CDR3 length equals 15 residues. The germline V and J ends were trimmed by 3 bases and 4 bases, with 15 bases remaining between them. Germline CDR1 is MGHRA and CDR2 is YSYEKL. CDR3 nucleotides: TGCGCCAGCAGCCAGCCCCACGAGATGAGCACTGAAGCTTTCTTT. Its protein is CASSQPHEMSTEAFF.

Ten or more counts support this clonotype. The rearrangement uses TRBV7-9 and TRBJ2-1; 8 bases line up with TRBD1. The CDR3 totals 15 residues. Unmatched junction bases numbered 11, after V lost 5 bases and J lost 8 bases. Germline CDR1 reads SEHNR; CDR2 reads FQNEAQ (reference sequence). The CDR3 loop reads CASSPRQGWMDEQFF. The CDR3 DNA reads TGTGCCAGCAGCCCTCGACAGGGGTGGATGGATGAGCAGTTCTTC.

This clonotype was recorded at least ten times. The chain couples TRBV5-1 to TRBJ2-5; 8 bases are shared with TRBD1. The CDR3 runs to 15 residues. Germline CDR1 SGHRS, CDR2 YFSETQ. V was clipped by 5 bases and J by 2 bases; unmatched bases: 8. The CDR3 sequence: CASRMTGETQETQYF. CDR3 in DNA: TGCGCCAGCAGAATGACAGGGGAAACACAAGAGACCCAGTACTTC.

This clonotype was observed at least ten times. The chain employs TRBV7-2 and TRBJ1-6; 11 bases agree with TRBD1. The V gene's germline CDR1 is SGHTA and CDR2 FQGNSA. This CDR3 comprises 16 residues. V gave up 5 bases and J gave up 10 bases; unmatched junction bases: 10. Here the CDR3 DNA reads TGTGCCAGCAGCAACAAAGGGACAGGGGGAGGGTCACCCCTCCACTTT. Translated: CASSNKGTGGGSPLHF.

The sample holds many counts of this clonotype. This sequence joins TRBV2 and TRBJ1-6; tentatively, D is TRBD1 (6 bases). The CDR3 is 14 residues long. Trimming stripped 10 bases from V and 10 bases from J, with 20 bases between. The germline gives CDR1 SNHLY, CDR2 FYNNEI. CDR3 nucleotides: TGTGCCACCCTTATGGGACATTCGCGGTCACCCCTCCACTTT. Encoded protein: CATLMGHSRSPLHF.

In its sample, this clonotype was seen many times. This sequence joins TRBV25-1 and TRBJ1-1; tentative D call: TRBD1 (5 bases). The CDR3 is 14 amino acids. V was pared by 1 base and J by 5 bases, with 11 bases between. Germline loops: CDR1 MGHDK, CDR2 SYGVNS. The CDR3 loop is CASSESGEGTEAFF. In nucleotides, the CDR3 is TGTGCCAGCAGTGAATCCGGGGAGGGGACTGAAGCTTTCTTT.

In this sample, this clonotype turned up many times. V and J are TRBV11-2 and TRBJ1-1; D gene unclear. The V and J ends lost 1 base and 1 base respectively, with 10 bases between them. The CDR3 has 15 residues. Germline V gene data show CDR1 as SGHAT and CDR2 as FQNNGV. CDR3 in DNA: TGTGCCAGCAGCTTAGGACCCACCGGGAACACTGAAGCTTTCTTT. As protein: CASSLGPTGNTEAFF.

Ten or more counts support this clonotype. The CDR3 here is CASAGFTEAFF. CDR3 bases: TGTGCCAGTGCAGGGTTCACTGAAGCTTTCTTT. The rearrangement uses TRBV6-2 or TRBV6-3 and TRBJ1-1, with D possibly TRBD1 on 5 matching bases. The V end lost 9 bases, the J end lost 4 bases, and 9 bases lay between the germline ends. Germline lookup yields CDR1 MNHEY and CDR2 SVGEGT. The CDR3 loop spans 11 amino acids.

The rearrangement links TRBV5-1 to TRBJ1-2; D may be TRBD1 (6 bases). The ends were cut back, 4 bases at V and 1 base at J, with 17 bases in the middle. Germline loops: CDR1 SGHRS, CDR2 YFSETQ. This CDR3 contains 16 residues. As DNA, the CDR3 is TGCGCCAGCAGCCCCCACGGGGGCAAGAATAACTATGGCTACACCTTC. It yields the protein CASSPHGGKNNYGYTF.